Each of the 25 T cell receptor beta chains below was sequenced from the same sample in a study of blood T cell repertoires in COVID-19. Clones were sequenced by immunoSEQ multiplex PCR, and TCRdb holds only the in-frame ones, with some missing. The sample shows about 140,000 clones, roughly four fifths of them seen only once. Material: PBMCs or T cells enriched from blood (not recorded which). These receptors were collected from a woman aged 50 to 60 with acute COVID-19.

The chain uses TRBV24-1 and TRBJ1-4, with D perhaps matching TRBD1 (5 bases). The CDR3 loop spans 13 amino acids. With 9 bases removed from V and 0 bases from J, the gap between germline ends came to 7 bases. Germline CDR1 and CDR2: KGHDR and SFDVKD. The CDR3 protein is CATYRSTNEKLFF. The CDR3, as DNA: TGTGCCACCTACAGGTCAACTAATGAAAAACTGTTTTTT.

V is TRBV20-1 and J is TRBJ2-3, with 9 bases lining up with TRBD1. J lost 0 bases, V lost 3 bases, and 10 bases had no gene match. This CDR3 has 17 residues. Germline V gene data show CDR1 as DFQATT and CDR2 as SNEGSKA (reference sequence). This CDR3 reads CSASSPGTGTSTDTQYF. The DNA of the CDR3 is TGCAGTGCTAGTTCCCCCGGGACAGGGACTAGCACAGATACGCAGTATTTT.

This clone was seen more than once but under ten times. This chain connects TRBV4-2 to TRBJ2-1; 7 bases agree with TRBD2. The CDR3 totals 16 residues. Germline loops: CDR1 LGHNA, CDR2 YNFKEQ. J was trimmed by 7 bases and V by 3 bases; bases with no gene match: 12. This CDR3 is CASSQALGGSMNEQFF. In nucleotides, the CDR3 is TGTGCCAGCAGCCAGGCTCTCGGCGGGAGTATGAATGAGCAGTTCTTC.

The V call is TRBV14, the J call TRBJ2-3; D uncertain. Germline V CDR1 and CDR2: SGHDN, FVKESK. CDR3 length equals 13 residues. The ends were cut back, 1 base at V and 3 bases at J, with 5 bases in the middle. The CDR3 sequence is CASSQALTDTQYF. In DNA form, the CDR3 reads TGTGCCAGCAGCCAAGCCCTAACAGATACGCAGTATTTT.

The rearrangement joins TRBV6-2 or TRBV6-3 to TRBJ2-7; 8 positions agree with TRBD1. The CDR3 contains 17 residues. J gave up 0 bases and V 2 bases, and 9 bases lay outside the gene matches. In germline, CDR1 is MNHEY, CDR2 SVGEGT. In DNA form, the CDR3 reads TGTGCCAGCAGTTACCCCACCGACAGGGGAAGCTCCTACGAGCAGTACTTC. It yields the protein CASSYPTDRGSSYEQYF.

This clone has only one observation. The CDR3 sequence is CASSSLGGTNTGELFF. The CDR3 DNA follows: TGTGCCAGTAGTAGCCTGGGCGGGACGAACACCGGGGAGCTGTTTTTT. The V call is TRBV19, the J call TRBJ2-2; weak D call: TRBD2 (6 bases). The germline V gene encodes CDR1 LNHDA and CDR2 SQIVND (reference sequence). The CDR3 length is 16 residues. Trimming pared 4 bases from V and 0 bases from J, leaving 12 bases between.

The V and J genes are TRBV11-2 and TRBJ2-7; 8 bases map to TRBD1. CDR1 and CDR2 from the germline V gene are SGHAT and FQNNGV. This CDR3 has 14 residues. Unmatched junction bases numbered 2, after V lost 1 base and J lost 3 bases. The CDR3 spells CASSLGTGIYEQYF. The CDR3 DNA reads as TGTGCCAGCAGCTTAGGGACAGGGATCTACGAGCAGTACTTC.

This clone was observed a single time. V gene TRBV6-4 combines with J gene TRBJ2-1, with a weak D call TRBD2 (5 bases). Per germline, CDR1 MRHNA and CDR2 SNTAGT. This CDR3 is 15 amino acids long. Deletions cut 6 bases from V and 2 bases from J, with 14 bases between. The CDR3 spells CASSEGRDPYNEQFF. CDR3 sequence (DNA): TGTGCCAGCAGCGAGGGTCGGGATCCCTACAATGAGCAGTTCTTC.

The rearrangement joins TRBV7-9 to TRBJ2-5; D is uncertain. Germline CDR1 reads SEHNR; CDR2 reads FQNEAQ (reference sequence). The CDR3 loop spans 12 amino acids. Trimming took off 3 bases at V and 0 bases at J, with 2 bases between the two ends. CDR3: CASSFNQETQYF. As DNA, the CDR3 is TGTGCCAGCAGCTTTAACCAAGAGACCCAGTACTTC.

V gene TRBV27 combines with J gene TRBJ2-5, with a tentative D call TRBD1 (6 bases). Germline V gives CDR1 MNHEY, CDR2 SMNVEV (reference sequence). Trimming stripped 6 bases from V and 2 bases from J, with 13 bases between. The CDR3 sequence is 14 residues long. DNA of the CDR3: TGTGCCAGCAGCCCGGGACACGTACAAGAGACCCAGTACTTC. Its translation is CASSPGHVQETQYF.

The chain combines TRBV15 with TRBJ2-3; no firm D call. The CDR3 extends over 13 amino acids. Germline V gene data show CDR1 as LNHNV and CDR2 as YYDKDF (reference sequence). Trimming cost V 4 bases and J 10 bases, with 15 bases left between them. In DNA form, the CDR3 reads TGTGCCACCAGCATGAGATTTGTTGAGGCGCAGTATTTT. Translating it yields CATSMRFVEAQYF.

The sample holds one count of this clone. The CDR3 nucleotides are TGTGCCAGCAGCTTAGTATGGGGCCCAGATACGCAGTATTTT. It encodes CASSLVWGPDTQYF. V gene TRBV7-9 combines with J gene TRBJ2-3; D might be TRBD1 (5 bases). Between the trimmed V and J ends, which lost 1 base and 4 bases, there was a span of 9 bases. The CDR3 length is 14 residues. Germline assignment: CDR1 SEHNR and CDR2 FQNEAQ (reference sequence).

The V gene is TRBV15, the J gene TRBJ2-1; D unresolved. Germline CDR1 is LNHNV and CDR2 is YYDKDF (reference sequence). V gave up 1 base and J gave up 5 bases, with 6 bases separating them. The CDR3 totals 13 residues. The CDR3 spells CATSRAHNNEQFF. The DNA for the CDR3 is TGTGCCACCAGCAGAGCCCACAACAATGAGCAGTTCTTC.

The genes are TRBV7-9 and TRBJ1-3, with D perhaps matching TRBD1 (6 bases). This CDR3 region has 16 residues. The V and J ends lost 6 bases and 0 bases respectively, with 15 bases between them. Germline loops: CDR1 SEHNR, CDR2 FQNEAQ (reference sequence). CDR3: CASRYTGFRSGNTIYF. The CDR3 region has the DNA TGTGCCAGCAGATACACAGGGTTTCGCTCTGGAAACACCATATATTTT. Based on the CDR3 plus reference TRBV7-9 and TRBJ1-3, the full variable domain is DTGVSQNPRHKITKRGQNVTFRCDPISEHNRLYWYRQTLGQGPEFLTYFQNEAQLEKSRLLSDRFSAERPKGSFSTLEIQRTEQGDSAMYLCASRYTGFRSGNTIYFGEGSWLTVV.

The chain uses TRBV12-3 or TRBV12-4 and TRBJ1-5; D not certain. Trimming took off 0 bases at V and 3 bases at J, with 3 bases between the two ends. This CDR3 region has 13 residues. As DNA, the CDR3 is TGTGCCAGCAGTTTAGCGGCCAATCAGCCCCAGCATTTT. It codes for CASSLAANQPQHF.

The chain carries TRBV11-2 and TRBJ2-3; D gene uncertain. The CDR3 covers 17 residues. Germline V lookup: CDR1 SGHAT, CDR2 FQNNGV. V lost 1 base to trimming and J lost 3 bases, with 17 bases between them. CDR3 bases: TGTGCCAGCAGCTTAGCCCCAAGCGTTGGTAAAACAGATACGCAGTATTTT. Its translation: CASSLAPSVGKTDTQYF.

The rearrangement joins TRBV6-5 to TRBJ2-7, with TRBD2 identical over 8 bases. The CDR3 sequence is 15 residues long. Germline CDR1 reads MNHEY; CDR2 reads SVGAGI. J was trimmed by 4 bases and V by 0 bases; bases with no gene match: 5. The DNA for the CDR3 is TGTGCCAGCAGTTACTCGAGTCAGCGGGAGTACGAGCAGTACTTC. It yields the protein CASSYSSQREYEQYF.

The chain has TRBV7-9 and TRBJ1-2, with 10 bases matching TRBD1. The CDR3 extends over 16 amino acids. Germline V CDR1 and CDR2: SEHNR, FQNEAQ (reference sequence). J lost 2 bases, V lost 0 bases, and 3 bases had no gene match. CDR3: CASSLATGGPNYGYTF. The CDR3 coding sequence is TGTGCCAGCAGCTTAGCGACAGGGGGCCCCAACTATGGCTACACCTTC.

The chain has TRBV5-6 and TRBJ2-4; 9 nucleotides align to TRBD2. The junction had 7 bases not matched to a gene; V was cut back by 4 bases and J by 8 bases. This CDR3 spans 14 amino acids. Germline CDR1 SGHDT, CDR2 YYEEEE. CDR3 amino acids: CASSTSGRIYIQYF. The CDR3 DNA follows: TGTGCCAGCAGCACAAGCGGGAGGATATACATTCAGTACTTC. Complete variable domain (other parts from reference TRBV5-6 and TRBJ2-4): DAGVTQSPTHLIKTRGQQVTLRCSPKSGHDTVSWYQQALGQGPQFIFQYYEEEERQRGNFPDRFSGHQFPNYSSELNVNALLLGDSALYLCASSTSGRIYIQYFGAGTRLSVL.

This clone appeared once. The chain links TRBV7-2 to TRBJ2-1; perhaps TRBD2 as D (5 bases). The germline CDR1 and CDR2 sequences are SGHTA and FQGNSA. V was cut by 0 bases and J by 10 bases, with 10 bases left in between. The CDR3 is 13 amino acids. CDR3 in amino acids: CASSLALSGEQFF. CDR3 bases: TGTGCCAGCAGCTTAGCGCTAAGCGGAGAGCAGTTCTTC.

The rearrangement joins TRBV19 to TRBJ1-1, with unresolved D. The germline gives CDR1 LNHDA, CDR2 SQIVND (reference sequence). This CDR3 is 14 amino acids long. Trimming stripped 4 bases from V and 2 bases from J, with 11 bases between. CDR3 DNA sequence: TGTGCCAGTAGTAAAGTGGTACTTAACACTGAAGCTTTCTTT. Encoded protein: CASSKVVLNTEAFF.

The chain combines TRBV7-3 with TRBJ1-1; D might be TRBD1 (5 bases). Between the trimmed V and J ends, which lost 0 bases and 3 bases, there was a span of 5 bases. Germline V gene lookup returns CDR1 SGHTA and CDR2 FQGTGA. CDR3 length: 13 amino acids. The chain's CDR3 is CASSLTTDTEAFF. DNA for the CDR3: TGTGCCAGCAGCTTAACGACAGACACTGAAGCTTTCTTT.

This clone showed up just a few times. The gene calls are TRBV10-3 and TRBJ2-1, with TRBD2 matching over 10 bases. The CDR3 loop spans 16 amino acids. V shed 1 base and J 5 bases; nucleotides not matched to a gene: 5. Germline V gene sequence: CDR1 ENHRY, CDR2 SYGVKD. The CDR3 DNA reads TGTGCCATCAGTGAGTGGGGGACTAGCGCTGACAATGAGCAGTTCTTC. It specifies CAISEWGTSADNEQFF.

V usage is TRBV2 and J usage is TRBJ2-3, with D possibly being TRBD1 (6 bases). This CDR3 region has 11 residues. V lost 3 bases, J lost 14 bases, and 12 bases lay in between. Germline assignment: CDR1 SNHLY and CDR2 FYNNEI. In nucleotides, the CDR3 is TGTGCCAGCAGTGAGCAGGGGCGAGGGTATTTT. Amino acid sequence: CASSEQGRGYF.

V is TRBV6-5 and J is TRBJ1-3; 7 nucleotides match TRBD1. Trimming removed 6 bases from V and 0 bases from J; junction bases left unmatched: 2. CDR3 length: 14 amino acids. Germline CDR1 and CDR2: MNHEY and SVGAGI. The CDR3 spells CASRDRTSGNTIYF. The CDR3 DNA follows: TGTGCCAGCAGGGACAGGACCTCTGGAAACACCATATATTTT.